This record covers a single T cell receptor (beta chain). Antigen: not known. Additional DNA sequences in this sample encode the identical CDR3. PCR amplification relied on 60 Vbeta primers (plus 13 Jbeta primers). Profiling relied on immunoSEQ multiplex PCR, and the TCRdb table lists in-frame clones only, not all of them. The sample lists around 100,000 clones, almost 80% occurring once. This specimen belongs to a study of cytomegalovirus exposure and HLA in healthy donors. Study-wide findings and caveats: 164 TCR beta chains were listed as cytomegalovirus-associated.

The CDR3 consists of 13 residues. The germline gives CDR1 MNHEY, CDR2 SMNVEV (reference sequence). V was pared by 8 bases and J by 6 bases, with 6 bases of the junction left unmatched. The rearrangement joins TRBV27 to TRBJ2-2, with 7 bases fitting TRBD1. This TCR was sampled from a man aged 45-65 years in good health and CMV-seropositive. Sequenced material: PBMCs. CDR3: CASRNRGAGELFF. DNA for the CDR3: TGTGCCAGCCGAAACAGGGGAGCCGGGGAGCTGTTTTTT.